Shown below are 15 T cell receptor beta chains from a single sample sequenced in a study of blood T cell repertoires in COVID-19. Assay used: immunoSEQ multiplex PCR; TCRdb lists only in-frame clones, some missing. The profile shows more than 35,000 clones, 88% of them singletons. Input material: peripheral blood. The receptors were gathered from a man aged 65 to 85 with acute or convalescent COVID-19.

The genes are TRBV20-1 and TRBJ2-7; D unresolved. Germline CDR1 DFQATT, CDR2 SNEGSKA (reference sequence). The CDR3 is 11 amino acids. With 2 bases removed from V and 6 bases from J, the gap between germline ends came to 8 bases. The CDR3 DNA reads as TGCAGTGCTAGACTAGGTTTCGAGCAGTACTTC. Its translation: CSARLGFEQYF.

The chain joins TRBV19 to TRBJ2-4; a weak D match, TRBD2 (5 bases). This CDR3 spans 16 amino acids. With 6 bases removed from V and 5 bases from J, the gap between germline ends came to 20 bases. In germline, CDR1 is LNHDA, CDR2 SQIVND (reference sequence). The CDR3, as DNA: TGTGCCAGTAGCCTGGACTCACCCTGGGGTGAAAACATTCAGTACTTC. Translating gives CASSLDSPWGENIQYF.

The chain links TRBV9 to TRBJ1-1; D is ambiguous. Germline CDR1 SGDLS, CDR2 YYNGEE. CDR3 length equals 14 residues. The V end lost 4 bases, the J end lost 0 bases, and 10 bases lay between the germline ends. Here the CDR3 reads CASSFTAMNTEAFF. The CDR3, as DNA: TGTGCCAGCAGCTTTACAGCCATGAACACTGAAGCTTTCTTT.

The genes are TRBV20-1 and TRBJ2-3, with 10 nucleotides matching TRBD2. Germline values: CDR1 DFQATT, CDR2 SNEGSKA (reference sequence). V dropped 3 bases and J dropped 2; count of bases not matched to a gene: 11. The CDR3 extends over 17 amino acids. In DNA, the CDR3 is TGCAGTGCTAGTATGGTACTAGCGGGGATACTCACAGATACGCAGTATTTT. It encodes CSASMVLAGILTDTQYF.

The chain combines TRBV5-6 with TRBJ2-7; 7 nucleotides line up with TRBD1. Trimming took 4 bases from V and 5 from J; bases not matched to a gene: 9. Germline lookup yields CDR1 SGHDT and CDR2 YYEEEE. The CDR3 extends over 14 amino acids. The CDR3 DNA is TGTGCCAGCAGCCCCTGGGACAGACCCCACGAGCAGTACTTC. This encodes CASSPWDRPHEQYF.

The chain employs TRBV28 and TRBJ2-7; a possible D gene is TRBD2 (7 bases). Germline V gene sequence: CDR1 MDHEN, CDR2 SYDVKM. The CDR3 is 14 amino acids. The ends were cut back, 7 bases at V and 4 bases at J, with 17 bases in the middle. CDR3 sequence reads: CASMGGASRYEQYF. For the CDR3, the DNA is TGTGCCAGCATGGGGGGGGCTTCGAGATACGAGCAGTACTTC.

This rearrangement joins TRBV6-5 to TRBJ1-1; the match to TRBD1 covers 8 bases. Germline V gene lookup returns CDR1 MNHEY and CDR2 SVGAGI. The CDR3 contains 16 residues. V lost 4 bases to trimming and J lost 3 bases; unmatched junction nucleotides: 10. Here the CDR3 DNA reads TGTGCCAGCAGTTTTCTGCAGGGGGCTTCGTACACTGAAGCTTTCTTT. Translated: CASSFLQGASYTEAFF.

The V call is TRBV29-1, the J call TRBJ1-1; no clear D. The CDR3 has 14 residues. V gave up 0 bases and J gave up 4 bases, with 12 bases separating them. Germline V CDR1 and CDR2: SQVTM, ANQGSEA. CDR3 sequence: CSVEENGGGTEAFF. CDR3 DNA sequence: TGCAGCGTTGAAGAAAACGGAGGTGGCACTGAAGCTTTCTTT. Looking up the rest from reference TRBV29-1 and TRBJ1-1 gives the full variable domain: SAVISQKPSRDICQRGTSLTIQCQVDSQVTMMFWYRQQPGQSLTLIATANQGSEATYESGFVIDKFPISRPNLTFSTLTVSNMSPEDSSIYLCSVEENGGGTEAFFGQGTRLTVV.

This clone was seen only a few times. Written as DNA, the CDR3 is TGTGCCAGTAGTCCTCGTTCGACAGGGGGCACTGAAGCTTTCTTT. Amino acid sequence: CASSPRSTGGTEAFF. The rearrangement joins TRBV19 to TRBJ1-1, with 9 bases lining up with TRBD1. There are 15 residues in the CDR3. V was pared by 5 bases and J by 4 bases, with 8 bases of the junction left unmatched. Germline V CDR1 and CDR2: LNHDA, SQIVND (reference sequence). Filled out from reference TRBV19 and TRBJ1-1, the complete variable domain reads DGGITQSPKYLFRKEGQNVTLSCEQNLNHDAMYWYRQDPGQGLRLIYYSQIVNDFQKGDIAEGYSVSREKKESFPLTVTSAQKNPTAFYLCASSPRSTGGTEAFFGQGTRLTVV.

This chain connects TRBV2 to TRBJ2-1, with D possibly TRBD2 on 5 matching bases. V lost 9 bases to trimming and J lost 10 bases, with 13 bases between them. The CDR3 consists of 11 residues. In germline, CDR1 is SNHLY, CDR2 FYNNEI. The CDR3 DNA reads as TGTGCCAGTAGACTTGGGGAGGAGCAGTTCTTC. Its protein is CASRLGEEQFF.

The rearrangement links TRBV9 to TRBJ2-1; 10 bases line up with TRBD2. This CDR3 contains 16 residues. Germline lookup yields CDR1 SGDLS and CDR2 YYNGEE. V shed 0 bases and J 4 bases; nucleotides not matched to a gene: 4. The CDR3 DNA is TGTGCCAGCAGCGTAGGGGGACTAGCGCCTTACAATGAGCAGTTCTTC. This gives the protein CASSVGGLAPYNEQFF. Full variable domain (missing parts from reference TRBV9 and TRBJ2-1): DSGVTQTPKHLITATGQRVTLRCSPRSGDLSVYWYQQSLDQGLQFLIQYYNGEERAKGNILERFSAQQFPDLHSELNLSSLELGDSALYFCASSVGGLAPYNEQFFGPGTRLTVL.

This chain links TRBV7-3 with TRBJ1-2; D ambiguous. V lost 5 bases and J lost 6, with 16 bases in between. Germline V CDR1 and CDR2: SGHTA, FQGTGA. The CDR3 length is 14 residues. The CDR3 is CASSRGEVSDGYTF. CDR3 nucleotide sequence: TGTGCCAGCAGCCGCGGCGAAGTTTCTGATGGCTACACCTTC.

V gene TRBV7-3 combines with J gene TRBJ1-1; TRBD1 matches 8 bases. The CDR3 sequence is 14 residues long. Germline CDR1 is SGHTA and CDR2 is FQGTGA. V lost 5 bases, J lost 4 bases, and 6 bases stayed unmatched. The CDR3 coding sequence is TGTGCCAGCAGCAAAAAAACAGGGGGCACTGAAGCTTTCTTT. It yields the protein CASSKKTGGTEAFF.

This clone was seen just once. The CDR3 spells CASNLWGGGQPQHF. CDR3 DNA: TGTGCCAGTAACCTTTGGGGGGGCGGTCAGCCCCAGCATTTT. The chain combines TRBV19 with TRBJ1-5, with a weak D call TRBD1 (6 bases). The CDR3 is 14 residues long. Germline CDR1 LNHDA, CDR2 SQIVND (reference sequence). Trimming pared 7 bases from V and 6 bases from J, leaving 16 bases between. The complete variable domain, with remaining parts taken from reference TRBV19 and TRBJ1-5, reads DGGITQSPKYLFRKEGQNVTLSCEQNLNHDAMYWYRQDPGQGLRLIYYSQIVNDFQKGDIAEGYSVSREKKESFPLTVTSAQKNPTAFYLCASNLWGGGQPQHFGDGTRLSIL.

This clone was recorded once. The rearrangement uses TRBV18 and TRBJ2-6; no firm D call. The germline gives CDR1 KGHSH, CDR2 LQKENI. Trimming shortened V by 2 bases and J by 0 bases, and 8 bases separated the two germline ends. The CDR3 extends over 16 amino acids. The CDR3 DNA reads TGTGCCAGCTCACCATTCGACTTCTCTGGGGCCAACGTCCTGACTTTC. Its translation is CASSPFDFSGANVLTF. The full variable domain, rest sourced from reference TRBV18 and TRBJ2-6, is NAGVMQNPRHLVRRRGQEARLRCSPMKGHSHVYWYRQLPEEGLKFMVYLQKENIIDESGMPKERFSAEFPKEGPSILRIQQVVRGDSAAYFCASSPFDFSGANVLTFGAGSRLTVL.